One and the same sample provided the 32 T cell receptor beta chains below, sequenced in a study of T cell responses to AZD1222 COVID-19 vaccine. Clones were sequenced by immunoSEQ multiplex PCR, and TCRdb holds only the in-frame ones, with some missing. The sample comprises 160,000 or so clones, 85% to 90% of which are singletons, and 8% to 10% rests with the top ten. Sequencing was performed on peripheral blood, taken 28 days after the second AZD1222 dose. These TCRs come from an adult who received the AZD1222 COVID-19 vaccine.

The chain uses TRBV7-2 and TRBJ1-2, with D possibly being TRBD1 (6 bases). CDR1 is SGHTA, CDR2 FQGNSA, per germline. The CDR3 totals 13 residues. Trimming left V 5 bases short and J 4 bases short, with 11 bases between. CDR3 region: CASSRGQRYGYTF. Here the CDR3 DNA reads TGTGCCAGCAGCCGAGGACAGCGCTATGGCTACACCTTC.

The chain employs TRBV7-2 and TRBJ1-2; 9 positions agree with TRBD1. CDR3 size: 15 residues. CDR1 SGHTA and CDR2 FQGNSA come from the germline V gene. J gave up 4 bases and V 5 bases, and 8 bases lay outside the gene matches. The CDR3 DNA is TGTGCCAGCAGCGGACGGACAGGGGCAGGCTATGGCTACACCTTC. Translation: CASSGRTGAGYGYTF.

The chain recombines TRBV6-6 with TRBJ1-2, with D hard to call. Germline CDR1 and CDR2: MNHNY and SVGAGI (reference sequence). This CDR3 has 12 amino acids. The ends were cut back, 7 bases at V and 0 bases at J, with 6 bases in the middle. The CDR3 DNA sequence: TGTGCCAGCACGGCGTCTAACTATGGCTACACCTTC. This sequence encodes CASTASNYGYTF.

The CDR3 sequence is CASSFDSNSGNTIYF. DNA for the CDR3: TGTGCCAGCAGCTTCGACAGCAACTCTGGAAACACCATATATTTT. The chain uses TRBV5-4 and TRBJ1-3; D might be TRBD1 (5 bases). There are 15 residues in the CDR3. Germline CDR1 is SGHNT and CDR2 is YYREEE (reference sequence). Trimming shortened V by 2 bases and J by 0 bases, and 9 bases separated the two germline ends.

The chain couples TRBV7-2 to TRBJ2-7, with 7 bases lining up with TRBD1. The V segment lost 1 base and the J segment 3 bases; nucleotides outside the gene matches: 6. In germline, CDR1 is SGHTA, CDR2 FQGNSA. The CDR3 has 15 residues. The CDR3 nucleotides are TGTGCCAGCAGCTTAGGGCCGGGACAGTACTACGAGCAGTACTTC. As protein: CASSLGPGQYYEQYF.

This clone was observed once. The chain links TRBV6-2 or TRBV6-3 to TRBJ1-1; the D is unclear. The V gene's germline CDR1 is MNHEY and CDR2 SVGEGT. The CDR3 is 14 residues long. V was clipped by 0 bases and J by 5 bases, with 10 bases between them. The CDR3 reads CASSYSTVLTEAFF. In DNA form, the CDR3 reads TGTGCCAGCAGTTACTCGACGGTCTTAACTGAAGCTTTCTTT.

The rearrangement links TRBV6-9 to TRBJ2-7; possibly TRBD2 for D (5 bases). Deletions cut 5 bases from V and 3 bases from J, with 14 bases between. This CDR3 comprises 14 residues. Germline V gives CDR1 MNHGY, CDR2 SVAAGI. CDR3: CASSLLRTYYEQYF. The CDR3 DNA is TGTGCCAGCAGTCTCCTTCGGACTTACTACGAGCAGTACTTC.

The V and J genes are TRBV5-3 and TRBJ2-1; possibly TRBD2 for D (7 bases). TRBV5-3 is an ORF, with its function uncertain. V gave up 0 bases and J gave up 7 bases, with 20 bases separating them. The CDR3 length is 17 residues. CDR3 amino acids: CARSLEKGGGPRNEQFF. CDR3 in DNA: TGTGCCAGAAGCTTGGAGAAGGGCGGGGGCCCTCGGAATGAGCAGTTCTTC.

V and J are TRBV7-3 and TRBJ2-1, with TRBD2 matching over 9 bases. The CDR3 spans 15 residues. Trimming cost V 0 bases and J 9 bases; bases outside gene matches: 6. The germline gives CDR1 SGHTA, CDR2 FQGTGA. The CDR3, as DNA: TGTGCCAGCAGCTTAACGGCGGGAGGGCCTCGTGAGCAGTTCTTC. This encodes CASSLTAGGPREQFF.

This clone was counted a few times. This chain links TRBV7-2 with TRBJ1-5, with D uncertain. This CDR3 comprises 13 residues. Germline CDR1 and CDR2: SGHTA and FQGNSA. The V end was cut by 1 base, the J end by 7 bases, with 8 bases between. This CDR3 reads CASSLELRQPQHF. CDR3 nucleotide sequence: TGTGCCAGCAGCTTAGAGCTAAGACAGCCCCAGCATTTT.

The chain uses TRBV27 and TRBJ2-5; 7 bases map to TRBD2. The CDR3 is 14 residues long. V trimming: 7 bases; J trimming: 5 bases; junction bases outside the gene matches: 10. Germline CDR1 and CDR2: MNHEY and SMNVEV (reference sequence). The CDR3 region is CASTSALGGETQYF. CDR3 bases: TGTGCCAGCACTTCAGCTCTGGGGGGGGAGACCCAGTACTTC.

The V gene is TRBV18, the J gene TRBJ1-2; D not certain. V shed 4 bases and J shed 1 base, with 10 bases lying between them. The CDR3 sequence is 14 residues long. Germline V gene lookup returns CDR1 KGHSH and CDR2 LQKENI. CDR3 coding DNA: TGTGCCAGCTCACAAGAACAGATTAACTATGGCTACACCTTC. Its protein is CASSQEQINYGYTF.

The genes are TRBV24-1 and TRBJ2-7; D uncertain. Per germline, CDR1 KGHDR and CDR2 SFDVKD. The CDR3 covers 16 residues. The germline V and J ends were trimmed by 5 bases and 4 bases, with 20 bases remaining between them. CDR3 in DNA: TGTGCCACCAGTGGGCTAGGAGCAGATCGTAATTACGAGCAGTACTTC. It specifies CATSGLGADRNYEQYF.

As to this clone: An end of the junction does not agree with germline; a read error may underlie this. The V call is TRBV6-2 or TRBV6-3, the J call TRBJ1-1; maybe TRBD1 (5 bases). Germline V lookup: CDR1 MNHEY, CDR2 SVGEGT. The length of the CDR3 is 14 residues. The CDR3 reads CASSTDILNTEAFF. The CDR3 nucleotides are TGTGCCAGCAGTACGGACATCCTGAATACTGAAGCTTTCTTT.

This clone turned up a few times. V gene TRBV19 combines with J gene TRBJ1-5; D call uncertain. The V gene lost 10 bases and the J gene lost 0 bases, with 16 bases spanning the gap. CDR3 length: 15 amino acids. CDR1 is LNHDA and CDR2 is SQIVND in the germline V gene (reference sequence). The CDR3 reads CATIKIPGSNQPQHF. The CDR3 nucleotides read TGTGCCACTATCAAAATTCCCGGTAGCAATCAGCCCCAGCATTTT.

The genes are TRBV7-6 and TRBJ2-2; D may be TRBD2 (5 bases). CDR1 and CDR2 from the germline V gene are SGHVS and FNYEAQ. The CDR3 is made up of 16 amino acids. V lost 5 bases to trimming and J lost 0 bases, with 13 bases between them. CDR3: CASSPLRGSNTGELFF. In DNA, the CDR3 is TGTGCCAGCAGCCCACTACGGGGTTCGAACACCGGGGAGCTGTTTTTT.

The rearrangement uses TRBV7-9 and TRBJ1-5, with a possible D match to TRBD1 (5 bases). The CDR3 extends over 15 amino acids. Trimming pared 3 bases from V and 7 bases from J, leaving 16 bases between. Germline V gene data show CDR1 as SEHNR and CDR2 as FQNEAQ (reference sequence). This chain's CDR3 is CASSFGGGQEQPQHF. DNA of the CDR3: TGTGCCAGCAGCTTTGGGGGAGGGCAGGAACAGCCCCAGCATTTT.

The V and J genes are TRBV5-1 and TRBJ2-5; D is perhaps TRBD2 (5 bases). The CDR3 has 13 amino acids. V was shortened by 4 bases and J by 2 bases, with 9 bases between the two germline ends. Germline V gene lookup returns CDR1 SGHRS and CDR2 YFSETQ. The CDR3 DNA follows: TGCGCCAGCAGCCCGAAGCGGCAAGAGACCCAGTACTTC. Translation gives CASSPKRQETQYF.

V usage is TRBV30 and J usage is TRBJ2-1; D unresolved. This CDR3 has 14 amino acids. V was cut by 3 bases and J by 3 bases, with 12 bases left in between. Germline CDR1 is GTSNPN and CDR2 is SVGIG (reference sequence). The CDR3 loop reads CAWRGDKRYNEQFF. CDR3 nucleotide sequence: TGTGCCTGGAGGGGTGACAAGCGCTACAATGAGCAGTTCTTC.

A word on this clone: The germline gene is not matched at one end of the junction; a read error may be the cause. The chain couples TRBV6-5 to TRBJ2-7; a possible D gene is TRBD2 (5 bases). Per germline, CDR1 MNHEY and CDR2 SVGAGI. The CDR3 sequence is 10 residues long. The CDR3 nucleotides are TGTGCCAGCAGTTACGCGGACTTGGGATTC. This sequence encodes CASSYADLGF.

The sample holds one count of this clone. The chain couples TRBV3-1 (or the pseudogene TRBV3-2) to TRBJ2-1; D is uncertain. Per the germline V gene, CDR1 is LGHDT and CDR2 is YNNKEL (reference sequence). V lost 5 bases and J lost 0, with 8 bases in between. The CDR3 consists of 14 residues. CDR3 DNA sequence: TGTGCCAGCAGCGGCCTGGACTCCTACAATGAGCAGTTCTTC. Translation gives CASSGLDSYNEQFF.

This chain joins TRBV5-1 and TRBJ2-3; TRBD2 matches at 7 bases. The CDR3 runs to 15 residues. The J segment lost 0 bases and the V segment lost 4 bases, leaving 5 bases of the junction unmatched. Germline V CDR1 and CDR2: SGHRS, YFSETQ. CDR3: CASSLAEASTDTQYF. The DNA of the CDR3 is TGCGCCAGCAGCCTAGCGGAAGCTAGCACAGATACGCAGTATTTT.

The chain combines TRBV28 with TRBJ1-5; D possibly corresponds to TRBD1 (5 bases). V was pared by 6 bases and J by 3 bases, with 12 bases between. The CDR3 consists of 14 residues. CDR1 is MDHEN and CDR2 is SYDVKM in the germline V gene. The CDR3 sequence: CASSRDPFNQPQHF. The DNA of the CDR3 is TGTGCCAGCAGCCGGGACCCATTCAATCAGCCCCAGCATTTT.

The chain recombines TRBV29-1 with TRBJ1-1, with D unresolved. The germline gives CDR1 SQVTM, CDR2 ANQGSEA. The V and J ends lost 0 bases and 1 base respectively, with 12 bases between them. The CDR3 contains 15 residues. The CDR3 sequence: CSVEDLRLPNTEAFF. In DNA form, the CDR3 reads TGCAGCGTTGAAGATCTACGTCTCCCGAACACTGAAGCTTTCTTT.

This chain joins TRBV24-1 and TRBJ2-3; no definite D call. There are 19 residues in the CDR3. The V end was cut by 3 bases, the J end by 0 bases, with 21 bases between. Germline V CDR1 and CDR2: KGHDR, SFDVKD. The CDR3 DNA reads TGTGCCACCAGTGATCTGCCGCCCGAATACAGAGCAAGCACAGATACGCAGTATTTT. Protein: CATSDLPPEYRASTDTQYF.

This chain uses TRBV5-4 with TRBJ1-1; D is unresolved. CDR3 length: 14 residues. V dropped 4 bases and J dropped 10 bases, with 20 bases sitting between them. CDR1 SGHNT and CDR2 YYREEE come from the germline V gene (reference sequence). The CDR3 spells CASSPQTSSGIAFF. For the CDR3, the DNA is TGTGCCAGCAGCCCACAAACCAGTTCGGGTATAGCTTTCTTT.

The rearrangement links TRBV20-1 to TRBJ1-2; perhaps TRBD1 as D (5 bases). This CDR3 spans 11 amino acids. Trimming took 6 bases from V and 6 from J, leaving 11 bases between them. Germline assignment: CDR1 DFQATT and CDR2 SNEGSKA (reference sequence). The CDR3 region is CSATGTHGYTF. CDR3 DNA: TGCAGTGCAACCGGGACGCATGGCTACACCTTC.

The chain employs TRBV27 and TRBJ2-1; no definite D call. This CDR3 contains 17 residues. Germline V gives CDR1 MNHEY, CDR2 SMNVEV (reference sequence). V was trimmed by 8 bases and J by 0 bases, leaving 20 bases between them. CDR3 protein: CASGRHVLDSSYNEQFF. In DNA form, the CDR3 reads TGTGCCAGCGGAAGACACGTACTGGATAGCTCCTACAATGAGCAGTTCTTC.

V usage is TRBV6-2 or TRBV6-3 and J usage is TRBJ2-6; tentatively, D is TRBD2 (7 bases). The CDR3 length is 18 residues. V was cut by 5 bases and J by 3 bases, with 20 bases left in between. Germline lookup yields CDR1 MNHEY and CDR2 SVGEGT. CDR3 region: CASSQDRRGSFGANVLTF. The CDR3 DNA sequence: TGTGCCAGCAGTCAAGACAGGCGGGGGTCCTTTGGGGCCAACGTCCTGACTTTC.

This clone is a singleton in its sample. The chain employs TRBV5-1 and TRBJ1-1, with 8 bases lining up with TRBD1. Germline CDR1 reads SGHRS; CDR2 reads YFSETQ. The V gene end was trimmed by 4 bases and the J gene end by 4 bases; junction bases not matched to a gene: 3. CDR3 length: 13 amino acids. For the CDR3, the DNA is TGCGCCAGCAGCAATACAGGGGGCACTGAAGCTTTCTTT. Its translation is CASSNTGGTEAFF.

This clone was detected only a few times. V and J are TRBV11-1 and TRBJ2-1; a possible D gene is TRBD2 (7 bases). The germline V and J ends were trimmed by 11 bases and 9 bases, with 14 bases remaining between them. The CDR3 length is 11 residues. Germline loops: CDR1 SGHAT, CDR2 FQDESV (reference sequence). The CDR3 DNA sequence: TGTGCCCCAGAGGGGGAGGGTGAGCAGTTCTTC. Protein sequence: CAPEGEGEQFF.

The V call is TRBV6-5, the J call TRBJ1-5, with a tentative D call TRBD1 (5 bases). Germline V gene sequence: CDR1 MNHEY, CDR2 SVGAGI. This CDR3 is 15 amino acids long. Trimming took off 2 bases at V and 0 bases at J, with 8 bases between the two ends. The CDR3 coding sequence is TGTGCCAGCAGTTACAGGGGTTATAGCAATCAGCCCCAGCATTTT. Residues: CASSYRGYSNQPQHF.